The present T cell receptor (beta chain) was sequenced within a study of vaccination and CD4 T cells after COVID-19. Across the whole study: By nasal swab PCR, the convalescent patients were SARS-CoV-2 positive, with 9 or 10 mild cases and one severe. Spike peptides, overlapping and drawn from SARS-CoV-2, HCoV-NL63, HCoV-OC43 and HCoV-229E, were used to stimulate cells.

Study-wide findings and caveats: For convalescent patients, 304 of the 307 vaccine-specific clones analyzed were classified as spike mono-reactive.

This clonotype turned up a few times. Its antigen is undetermined. Germline CDR1 and CDR2: SGHTA and FQGTGA. The V and J ends lost 4 bases and 2 bases respectively, with 12 bases between them. The CDR3 is 15 amino acids. Sample treatment: approximately nine-day PBMC culture with coronavirus spike peptide pools or control peptides (ViraFEST assay). Sequencing of the DNA from cultured CD4+ T cells was carried out with the Oncomine TCR Beta short-read assay. One entry per CDR3 protein results from TCRdb running MiXCR on the PCR reads. The sample contains 15,000 or so distinct CDR3 sequences, over 55% of which appear only once.

What was sequenced was CD4+ T cells from blood, cultured in vitro. The clonotype comes from a human donor who had recovered from COVID-19. The chain uses TRBV7-3 and TRBJ2-1; a possible D gene is TRBD2 (5 bases). This chain's CDR3 is CASSSWPGAYNEQFF. The CDR3 DNA reads as TGTGCCAGCAGCTCCTGGCCCGGGGCCTACAATGAGCAGTTCTTC.